This is a list of T cell receptor beta chains from one sample in a study of T cell responses to AZD1222 COVID-19 vaccine. Profiling relied on immunoSEQ multiplex PCR, and the TCRdb table lists in-frame clones only, not all of them. The table includes under 150,000 clones, 88% detected once. The sample was peripheral blood, taken on day 0 of MenACWY control vaccination. These receptors all stem from an adult in good health. The CDR3 runs from the conserved cysteine through the conserved F or W.

>TRBV2|TRBJ2-5
CASSGLGFEETQYF
>TRBV5-4|TRBJ2-7
CASSRQGASSYEQYF
>TRBV10-3|TRBJ2-5
CAISGHSGTREETQYF
>TRBV27|TRBJ1-4
CASSPKRGQEKLFF
>TRBV6-1|TRBJ1-2
CASSEPGTGNYGYTF
>TRBV28|TRBJ2-3
CASSFNIAALTDTQYF
>TRBV24-1|TRBJ2-3
CATSGAGGADTQYF
>TRBV6-5|TRBJ2-7
CASSRGGQQYF
>TRBV19|TRBJ1-5
CASRPDTYSNQPQHF
>TRBV6-1|TRBJ1-6
CASSEGGSAYNSPLHF
>TRBV3-1/TRBV3-2|TRBJ2-3
CASSQGTSGTATDTQYF
>TRBV9|TRBJ2-1
CASSSTYNEQFF
>TRBV9|TRBJ1-1
CASSGHNTEAFF
>TRBV3-1/TRBV3-2|TRBJ1-6
CASSQGRGQNSPLHF
>TRBV28|TRBJ2-7
CASSRTGAYEQYF
>TRBV7-6|TRBJ1-3
CASSPSTGTSGNTIYF
>TRBV12-3/TRBV12-4|TRBJ2-2
CASSPWGTGELFF
>TRBV4-1|TRBJ1-4
CASSQGGQSNEKLFF
>TRBV5-1|TRBJ2-7
CASSPGTSGSFRGNEQYF
>TRBV6-2/TRBV6-3|TRBJ2-2
CASSHKKAGLSPSAGELFF
>TRBV27|TRBJ1-5
CASRWIGASNQPQHF
>TRBV5-1|TRBJ2-1
CASSLTSGSGNEQFF
>TRBV28|TRBJ1-1
CASAREGGLGYTEAFF
>TRBV5-1|TRBJ2-1
CASSQSQLAGVYNEQFF
>TRBV21-1|TRBJ1-5
CVNQPQHF
>TRBV9|TRBJ1-1
CASSVGDHATEAFF
>TRBV28|TRBJ1-4
CASTEEEGVATNEKLFF
>TRBV20-1|TRBJ2-1
CSANDRGLTVSYNEQFF
>TRBV3-1/TRBV3-2|TRBJ2-2
CASSHLRGSNTGELFF
>TRBV2|TRBJ1-6
CASSWRQGASPYNSPLHF
>TRBV5-4|TRBJ1-2
CASSLGIADYGYTF
>TRBV9|TRBJ2-3
CASASSGNRADTQYF
>TRBV6-5|TRBJ1-1
CASSYLSGMSTEAFF
>TRBV7-9|TRBJ1-6
CASSERATPLHF
>TRBV27|TRBJ2-1
CASSFQNAYDEQFF
>TRBV28|TRBJ2-5
CASSLQGGQETQYF
>TRBV5-4|TRBJ2-3
CASNIALGSQGADTQYF
>TRBV28|TRBJ2-7
CASSLPPSGHEQYF
>TRBV7-9|TRBJ2-6
CASSYRNSGANVLTF
>TRBV19|TRBJ1-2
CASRRKGANYGYTF
>TRBV28|TRBJ1-5
CASSFRRGAGVSNQPQHF
>TRBV25-1|TRBJ1-2
CASRGQGKQSNYGYTF
>TRBV5-5|TRBJ1-2
CASSLARGQLGYGYTF
>TRBV11-1|TRBJ2-7
CASSLTMIDEQYF
>TRBV7-3|TRBJ2-7
CASSLSRGSRSPKQYF
>TRBV9|TRBJ2-2
CASSVGLSVGQGADTGELFF
>TRBV19|TRBJ2-2
CASSIGVKTNTGELFF
>TRBV6-5|TRBJ1-3
CASGGTSNSGNTIYF
>TRBV18|TRBJ2-3
CASSPRTSGRTDTQYF
>TRBV28|TRBJ1-5
CASSSPPVRGLKGNQPQHF
>TRBV5-4|TRBJ2-3
CASSTWTGRGTQYF
>TRBV5-1|TRBJ2-3
CASRPGLAGVSLADTQYF